Below, one TCR beta chain is given with its context. What it binds is not known. This entry comes from a study of human T cells and chemical hapten exposure. General study points: Those TCRs sitting above 1 in 1000 frequency stayed the same with DPC sensitization.

The time point is: patch test 3, about 24 weeks after DPC sensitization. Treatment defined: therapeutic diphenylcyclopropenone sensitization with weekly scalp DPC. This CDR3 contains 16 residues. CDR1 is KGHDR and CDR2 is SFDVKD in the germline V gene. Trimming at V came to 4 bases and at J to 5 bases, leaving 8 bases not matched to a gene. TCRdb reanalysed the RACE reads using MiXCR and keeps one entry per CDR3 protein. The sample includes about 190,000 distinct CDR3 sequences, around a quarter of them seen just once. This specimen consisted of whole blood, obtained in connection with sensitization to the hapten diphenylcyclopropenone (DPC). The source of this sequence is a woman in her forties with alopecia areata. Some clones in this sample may be carry-over from other donors' samples. The gene calls are TRBV24-1 and TRBJ2-1; 9 positions match TRBD2. CDR3 coding DNA: TGTGCCACCAGTGACTTAGCGGGAGCCGGCGACAATGAGCAGTTCTTC. Amino acid sequence: CATSDLAGAGDNEQFF.